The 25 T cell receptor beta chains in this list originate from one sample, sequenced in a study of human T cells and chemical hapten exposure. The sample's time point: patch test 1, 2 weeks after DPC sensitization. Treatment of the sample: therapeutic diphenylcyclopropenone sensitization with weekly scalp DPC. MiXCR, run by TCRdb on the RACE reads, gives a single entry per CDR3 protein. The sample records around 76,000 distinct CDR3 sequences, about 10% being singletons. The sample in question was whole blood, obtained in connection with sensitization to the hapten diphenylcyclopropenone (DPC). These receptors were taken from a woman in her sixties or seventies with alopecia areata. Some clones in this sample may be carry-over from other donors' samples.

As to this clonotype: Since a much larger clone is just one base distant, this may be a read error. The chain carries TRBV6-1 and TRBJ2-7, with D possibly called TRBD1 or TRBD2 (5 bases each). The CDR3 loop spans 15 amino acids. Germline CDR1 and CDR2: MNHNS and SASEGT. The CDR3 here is CASSDQAGTSYERYF. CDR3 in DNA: TGTGCCAGCAGTGATCAGGCAGGGACCTCCTACGAGCGGTACTTC.

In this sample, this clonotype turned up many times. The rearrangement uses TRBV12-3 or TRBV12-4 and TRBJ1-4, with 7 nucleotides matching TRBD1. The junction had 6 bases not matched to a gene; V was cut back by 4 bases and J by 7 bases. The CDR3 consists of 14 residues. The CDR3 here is CASSSTGEGEKLFF. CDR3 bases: TGTGCCAGCAGTTCAACAGGGGAAGGTGAAAAACTGTTTTTT.

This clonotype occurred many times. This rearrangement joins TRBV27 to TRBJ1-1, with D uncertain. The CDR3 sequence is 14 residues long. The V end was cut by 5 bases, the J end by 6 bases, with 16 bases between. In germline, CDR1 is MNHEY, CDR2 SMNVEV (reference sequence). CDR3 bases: TGTGCCAGCAGTCGCGGGCGGCTGCTCTCTGAAGCTTTCTTT. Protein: CASSRGRLLSEAFF.

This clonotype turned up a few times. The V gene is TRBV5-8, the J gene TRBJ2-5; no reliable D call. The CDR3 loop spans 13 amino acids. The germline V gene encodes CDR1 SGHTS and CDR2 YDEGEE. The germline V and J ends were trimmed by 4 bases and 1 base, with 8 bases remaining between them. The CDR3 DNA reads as TGTGCCAGCAGCACCGGCGTCCAAGAGACCCAGTACTTC. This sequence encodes CASSTGVQETQYF.

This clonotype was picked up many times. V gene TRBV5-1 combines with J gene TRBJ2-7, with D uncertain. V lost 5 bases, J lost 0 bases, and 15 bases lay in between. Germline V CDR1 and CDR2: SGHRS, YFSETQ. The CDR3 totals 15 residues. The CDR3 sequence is CASSRVRIASYEQYF. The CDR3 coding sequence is TGCGCCAGCAGTCGGGTACGGATAGCCTCCTACGAGCAGTACTTC.

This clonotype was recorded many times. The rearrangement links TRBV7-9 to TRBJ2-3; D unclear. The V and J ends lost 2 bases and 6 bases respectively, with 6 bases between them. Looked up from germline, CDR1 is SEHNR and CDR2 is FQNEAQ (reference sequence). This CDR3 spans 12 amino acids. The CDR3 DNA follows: TGTGCCAGCAGCTTAAACTATGATACGCAGTATTTT. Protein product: CASSLNYDTQYF. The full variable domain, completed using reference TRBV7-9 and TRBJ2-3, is DTGVSQNPRHKITKRGQNVTFRCDPISEHNRLYWYRQTLGQGPEFLTYFQNEAQLEKSRLLSDRFSAERPKGSFSTLEIQRTEQGDSAMYLCASSLNYDTQYFGPGTRLTVL.

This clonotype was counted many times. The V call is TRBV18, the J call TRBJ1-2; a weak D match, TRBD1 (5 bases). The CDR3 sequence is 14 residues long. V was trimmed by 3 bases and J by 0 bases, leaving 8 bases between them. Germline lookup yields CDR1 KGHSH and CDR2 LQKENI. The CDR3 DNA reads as TGTGCCAGCTCACCTGCGGGACCTAACTATGGCTACACCTTC. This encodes CASSPAGPNYGYTF. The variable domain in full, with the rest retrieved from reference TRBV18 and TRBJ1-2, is NAGVMQNPRHLVRRRGQEARLRCSPMKGHSHVYWYRQLPEEGLKFMVYLQKENIIDESGMPKERFSAEFPKEGPSILRIQQVVRGDSAAYFCASSPAGPNYGYTFGSGTRLTVV.

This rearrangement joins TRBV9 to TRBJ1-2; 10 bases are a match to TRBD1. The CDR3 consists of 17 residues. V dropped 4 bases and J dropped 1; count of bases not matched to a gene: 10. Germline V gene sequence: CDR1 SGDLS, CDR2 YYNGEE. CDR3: CASSYGTGATINYGYTF. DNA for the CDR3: TGTGCCAGCAGCTACGGGACAGGGGCAACAATTAACTATGGCTACACCTTC.

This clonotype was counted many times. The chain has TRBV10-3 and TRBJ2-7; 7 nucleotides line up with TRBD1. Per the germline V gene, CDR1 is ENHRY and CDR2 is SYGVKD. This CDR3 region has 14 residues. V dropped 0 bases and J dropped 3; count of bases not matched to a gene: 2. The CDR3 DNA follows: TGTGCCATCAGTGAGTCGCCAGGGGGCTACGAGCAGTACTTC. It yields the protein CAISESPGGYEQYF.

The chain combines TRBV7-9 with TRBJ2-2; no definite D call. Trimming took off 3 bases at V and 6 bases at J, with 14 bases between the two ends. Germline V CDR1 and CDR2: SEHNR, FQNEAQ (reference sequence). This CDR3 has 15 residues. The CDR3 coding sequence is TGTGCCAGCAGCTTTTATCTAGTCGGTGCCGGGGAGCTGTTTTTT. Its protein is CASSFYLVGAGELFF.

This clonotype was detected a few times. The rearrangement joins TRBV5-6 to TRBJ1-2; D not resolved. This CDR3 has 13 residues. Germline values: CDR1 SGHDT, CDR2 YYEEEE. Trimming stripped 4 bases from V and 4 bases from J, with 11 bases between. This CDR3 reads CASSPAGGYGYTF. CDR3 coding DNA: TGTGCCAGCAGCCCGGCCGGTGGCTATGGCTACACCTTC.

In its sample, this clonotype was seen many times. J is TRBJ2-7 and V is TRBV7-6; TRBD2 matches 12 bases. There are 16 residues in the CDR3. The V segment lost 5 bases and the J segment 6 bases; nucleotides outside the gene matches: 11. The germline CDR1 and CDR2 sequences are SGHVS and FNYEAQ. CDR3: CASSPPRASGGGEQYF. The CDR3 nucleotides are TGTGCCAGCAGCCCCCCAAGGGCTAGCGGGGGGGGCGAGCAGTACTTC.

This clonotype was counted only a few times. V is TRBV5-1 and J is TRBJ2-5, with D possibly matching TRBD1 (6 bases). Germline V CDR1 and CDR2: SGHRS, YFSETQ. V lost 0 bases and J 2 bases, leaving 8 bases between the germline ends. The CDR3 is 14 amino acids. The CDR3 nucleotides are TGCGCCAGCAGCTTGGAAACAGGGCAAGAGACCCAGTACTTC. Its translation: CASSLETGQETQYF. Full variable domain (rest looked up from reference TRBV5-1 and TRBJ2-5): KAGVTQTPRYLIKTRGQQVTLSCSPISGHRSVSWYQQTPGQGLQFLFEYFSETQRNKGNFPGRFSGRQFSNSRSEMNVSTLELGDSALYLCASSLETGQETQYFGPGTRLLVL.

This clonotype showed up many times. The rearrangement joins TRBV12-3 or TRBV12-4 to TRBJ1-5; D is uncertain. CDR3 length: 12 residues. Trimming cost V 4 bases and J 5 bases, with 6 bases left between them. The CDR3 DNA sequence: TGTGCCAGCAGTTCCGGGGATCAGCCCCAGCATTTT. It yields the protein CASSSGDQPQHF.

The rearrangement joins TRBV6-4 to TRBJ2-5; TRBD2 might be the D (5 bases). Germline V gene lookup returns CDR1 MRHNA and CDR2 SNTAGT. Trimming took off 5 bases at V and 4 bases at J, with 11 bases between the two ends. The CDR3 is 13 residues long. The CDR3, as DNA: TGTGCCAGCAGTCTAGAAGGAGGAGAGACCCAGTACTTC. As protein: CASSLEGGETQYF.

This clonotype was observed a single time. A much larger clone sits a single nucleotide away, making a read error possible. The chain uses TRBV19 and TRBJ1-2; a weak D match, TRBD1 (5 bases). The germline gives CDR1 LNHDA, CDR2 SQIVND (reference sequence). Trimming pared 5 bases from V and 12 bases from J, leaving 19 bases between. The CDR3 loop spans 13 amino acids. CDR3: CASSSGPVISDTF. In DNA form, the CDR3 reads TGTGCCAGTAGTTCGGGACCTGTAATTTCGGACACCTTC.

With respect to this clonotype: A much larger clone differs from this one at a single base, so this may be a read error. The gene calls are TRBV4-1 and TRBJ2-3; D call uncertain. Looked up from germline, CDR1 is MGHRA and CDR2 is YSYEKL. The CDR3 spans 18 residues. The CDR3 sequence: CASSQEGGVRFYTDTRYF. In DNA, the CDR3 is TGCGCCAGCAGCCAAGAAGGTGGGGTTAGGTTTTACACAGATACGCGGTATTTT.

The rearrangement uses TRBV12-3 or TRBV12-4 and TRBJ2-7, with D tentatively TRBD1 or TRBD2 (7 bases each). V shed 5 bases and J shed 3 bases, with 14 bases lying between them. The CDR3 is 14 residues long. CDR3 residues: CASSGEGANYEQYF. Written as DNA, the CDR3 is TGTGCCAGCAGTGGGGAGGGGGCTAACTACGAGCAGTACTTC.

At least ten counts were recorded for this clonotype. The CDR3 sequence: CASSQDRWSGSPGELFF. For the CDR3, the DNA is TGTGCCAGCAGCCAAGACCGTTGGTCCGGGTCCCCCGGGGAGCTGTTTTTT. This sequence joins TRBV3-1 and TRBJ2-2; D uncertain. This CDR3 is 17 amino acids long. The germline gives CDR1 LGHDT, CDR2 YNNKEL (reference sequence). Deletions cut 0 bases from V and 6 bases from J, with 17 bases between. Combining the CDR3 with reference TRBV3-1 and TRBJ2-2 gives the whole variable domain DTAVSQTPKYLVTQMGNDKSIKCEQNLGHDTMYWYKQDSKKFLKIMFSYNNKELIINETVPNRFSPKSPDKAHLNLHINSLELGDSAVYFCASSQDRWSGSPGELFFGEGSRLTVL.

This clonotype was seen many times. CDR3 nucleotide sequence: TGTGCCAGCAGCCAAGTCGCTAGCGGGGGAGGCGCCTACAATGAGCAGTTCTTC. Residues: CASSQVASGGGAYNEQFF. The chain is built from TRBV3-1 and TRBJ2-1; 10 bases agree with TRBD2. CDR1 and CDR2 from the germline V gene are LGHDT and YNNKEL (reference sequence). V lost 1 base and J lost 2; bases outside the gene matches: 8. This CDR3 is 18 amino acids long.

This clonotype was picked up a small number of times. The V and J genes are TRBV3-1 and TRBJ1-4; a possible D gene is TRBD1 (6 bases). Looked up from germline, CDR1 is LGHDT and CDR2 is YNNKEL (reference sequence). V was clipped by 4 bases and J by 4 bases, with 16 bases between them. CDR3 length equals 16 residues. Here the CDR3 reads CASSRAGGRINEKLFF. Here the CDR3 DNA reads TGTGCCAGCAGCCGGGCGGGGGGCCGGATTAATGAAAAACTGTTTTTT.

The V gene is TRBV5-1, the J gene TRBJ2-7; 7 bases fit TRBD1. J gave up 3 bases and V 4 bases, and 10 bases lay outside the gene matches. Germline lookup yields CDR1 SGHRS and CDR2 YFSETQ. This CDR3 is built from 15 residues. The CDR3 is CASSIGGQGIYEQYF. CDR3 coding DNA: TGCGCCAGCAGCATAGGGGGCCAGGGAATCTACGAGCAGTACTTC.

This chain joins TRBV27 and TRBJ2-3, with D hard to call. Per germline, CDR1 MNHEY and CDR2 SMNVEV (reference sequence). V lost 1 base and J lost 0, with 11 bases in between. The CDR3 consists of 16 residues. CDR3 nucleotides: TGTGCCAGCAGTTTATTGCGTCCTTCTAGCACAGATACGCAGTATTTT. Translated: CASSLLRPSSTDTQYF.

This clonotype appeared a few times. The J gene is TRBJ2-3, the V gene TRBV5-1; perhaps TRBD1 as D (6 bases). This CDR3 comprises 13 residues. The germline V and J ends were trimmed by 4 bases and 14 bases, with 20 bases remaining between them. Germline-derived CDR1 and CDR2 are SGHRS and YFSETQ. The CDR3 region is CASSPGPDSSAYF. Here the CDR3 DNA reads TGCGCCAGCAGCCCGGGCCCGGACAGCTCAGCGTATTTT.

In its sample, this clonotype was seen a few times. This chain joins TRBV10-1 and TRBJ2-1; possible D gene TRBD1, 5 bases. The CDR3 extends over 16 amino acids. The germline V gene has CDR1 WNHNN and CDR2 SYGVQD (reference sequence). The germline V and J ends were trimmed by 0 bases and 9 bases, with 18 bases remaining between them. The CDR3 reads CASSESGQGQWGEQFF. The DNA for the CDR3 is TGCGCCAGCAGTGAGTCGGGGCAGGGTCAATGGGGTGAGCAGTTCTTC.